Shown below are 2 T cell receptor beta chains from a single sample sequenced in a study of spatial heterogeneity in lung cancer. The study's findings and limits: Tumor mutation count correlated with how many alpha and beta TCRs expanded intratumorally.

TCRdb re-called the 5' RACE reads through MiXCR, storing one row per CDR3 protein. The table has 10,000 or so distinct CDR3 sequences, around 9.3% seen once. What these receptors recognize is not known. As to time point: sample taken at primary tumor resection. The sequenced sample was lung tumor tissue, obtained at surgery. These receptor sequences come from a female donor with early-stage non-small cell lung cancer.

By share, this clonotype counts as medium-sized. This chain joins TRBV7-2 and TRBJ2-5, with 9 bases lining up with TRBD1. The V gene's germline CDR1 is SGHTA and CDR2 FQGNSA. The CDR3 contains 14 residues. J gave up 2 bases and V 6 bases, and 4 bases lay outside the gene matches. CDR3 coding DNA: TGTGCCAGCAGGAGGGGGACAGGGCAAGAGACCCAGTACTTC. Translated, it gives CASRRGTGQETQYF.

J is TRBJ2-5 and V is TRBV5-5; no definite D call. The germline V and J ends were trimmed by 2 bases and 2 bases, with 10 bases remaining between them. This CDR3 spans 14 amino acids. The germline CDR1 and CDR2 sequences are SGHKS and YYEKEE (reference sequence). CDR3 DNA: TGTGCCAGCAGCTTATTCGGCTCACAAGAGACCCAGTACTTC. Its translation: CASSLFGSQETQYF.